The TCR beta chain under discussion was sequenced for a study of OX40 agonist ivuxolimab in advanced cancers. Germline lookup yields CDR1 SGHNT and CDR2 YYREEE (reference sequence). The CDR3 is made up of 15 amino acids. V was clipped by 4 bases and J by 2 bases; unmatched bases: 7. Sequencing was performed with immunoSEQ multiplex PCR; in TCRdb, only in-frame clones are kept and a portion is missing. The table lists 65,000 to 90,000 clones, around 80% of them singletons, with 4% to 6% in the top ten. The TCR comes from an adult with an advanced solid tumor such as melanoma, head and neck, liver or kidney cancer. The J gene is TRBJ1-1, the V gene TRBV5-4, with 8 bases that match TRBD1. Sequenced here: CD4+ or CD8+ T cells sorted from blood, sampled in a trial of the OX40 agonist ivuxolimab. CDR3 region: CASSGQGVGNTEAFF. The CDR3 coding sequence is TGTGCCAGCAGCGGACAGGGAGTAGGTAACACTGAAGCTTTCTTT.